This T cell receptor beta chain was observed in a study of blood T cell repertoires in COVID-19. Clones were sequenced by immunoSEQ multiplex PCR, and TCRdb holds only the in-frame ones, with some missing. Found here are 170,000 or so clones, just over 85% of them singletons; the top ten hold around 9%. This clone was counted between two and nine times. The V segment lost 0 bases and the J segment 5 bases; nucleotides outside the gene matches: 7. CDR1 LGHDT and CDR2 YNNKEL come from the germline V gene (reference sequence). This CDR3 has 15 amino acids. This receptor was identified in a man in his forties or fifties with active or convalescent COVID-19. Specimen: peripheral blood. J is TRBJ2-7 and V is TRBV3-1 (or the pseudogene TRBV3-2); the match to TRBD2 covers 7 bases. The CDR3, as DNA: TGTGCCAGCAGCCAAGATCCCGGACTAGGGAACGAGCAGTACTTC. Translated, it gives CASSQDPGLGNEQYF.